The rows below give T cell receptor beta chains drawn from one sample of a study of T cell responses to AZD1222 COVID-19 vaccine. Data came from immunoSEQ multiplex PCR; TCRdb stores just in-frame clones and leaves some out. The sample carries 100,000 to 140,000 clones, around 87% recorded once. The sample here was peripheral blood, taken on day 0 of AZD1222 vaccination. Every receptor here comes from an adult in good health. Each CDR3 is given with its conserved first and last residue. A D gene is named only where the DNA matches it firmly. Some rows have no size entry. The others give once, few or many, or a class for an expanded clone.

V: TRBV2
D: TRBD1
size: NA
J: TRBJ1-5
DNA: TGTGCCAGCAGTCACGGGACAGGGTGGCGAAGCAATCAGCCCCAGCATTTT
CDR3: CASSHGTGWRSNQPQHF

V: TRBV5-1
D: NA
size: NA
J: TRBJ2-1
DNA: TGCGCCAGCAGCTTGAACCGGAAACTATACAATGAGCAGTTCTTC
CDR3: CASSLNRKLYNEQFF

V: TRBV6-6
D: NA
size: NA
J: TRBJ2-7
DNA: TGTGCCAGCAAAGTTCGGGGGATCGACGAGCAGTACTTC
CDR3: CASKVRGIDEQYF

V: TRBV9
D: TRBD1
size: NA
J: TRBJ1-4
DNA: TGTGCCAGCAGCGGGGGACAGATCGGTGAAAAACTGTTTTTT
CDR3: CASSGGQIGEKLFF

V: TRBV7-8
D: NA
size: NA
J: TRBJ1-4
DNA: TGTGCCAGCAGCTTAGCCACTTTGTGGAATGAAAAACTGTTTTTT
CDR3: CASSLATLWNEKLFF

V: TRBV13
D: TRBD2
size: NA
J: TRBJ2-1
DNA: TGTGCCAGCAGCCGGCTGAGCGGGGGGTCTCGTTTGGGGCAGTTCTTC
CDR3: CASSRLSGGSRLGQFF

V: TRBV3-1/TRBV3-2
D: NA
size: NA
J: TRBJ2-3
DNA: TGTGCCAGCAGCCATGGGGCCACAGATACGCAGTATTTT
CDR3: CASSHGATDTQYF

V: TRBV11-3
D: NA
size: NA
J: TRBJ2-7
DNA: TGTGCCAGCAGTCGGACGGTCTCCTACGAGCAGTACTTC
CDR3: CASSRTVSYEQYF

V: TRBV30
D: NA
size: few
J: TRBJ1-1
DNA: TGTGCCTGGGTCCAAGGGGGGAGAGCTTTCTTT
CDR3: CAWVQGGRAFF

V: TRBV27
D: NA
size: NA
J: TRBJ1-1
DNA: TGTGCCAGCAGTTTAACCCCCCTTGGCACTGAAGCTTTCTTT
CDR3: CASSLTPLGTEAFF

V: TRBV27
D: NA
size: NA
J: TRBJ1-5
DNA: TGTGCCAGCAGTTTCGACACCTATAGCAATCAGCCCCAGCATTTT
CDR3: CASSFDTYSNQPQHF

V: TRBV7-8
D: NA
size: NA
J: TRBJ2-7
DNA: TGTGCCAGCAGCCCCGGGTGGAGGGAGCAGTACTTC
CDR3: CASSPGWREQYF

V: TRBV7-9
D: NA
size: once
J: TRBJ1-1
DNA: TGTGCCAGCAGTGAGGGACGGCTCACTGAAGCTTTCTTT
CDR3: CASSEGRLTEAFF

V: TRBV25-1
D: NA
size: NA
J: TRBJ2-2
DNA: TGTGCCAGCAGTGAGTCGGCCGGGGAGCTGTTTTTT
CDR3: CASSESAGELFF

V: TRBV29-1
D: NA
size: NA
J: TRBJ1-3
DNA: TGCAGCGTAAGGCAGGTCTCTGGAAACACCATATATTTT
CDR3: CSVRQVSGNTIYF

V: TRBV30
D: NA
size: NA
J: TRBJ2-1
DNA: TGTGCCTGGAGTGTACATTTTAATCTCGGGTACAATGAGCAGTTCTTC
CDR3: CAWSVHFNLGYNEQFF